The source of this TCR beta chain is a study of T cells in localized non-small cell lung cancer. General study results and limits: Elevated blood T cell density was associated with longer overall survival. Heterogeneity cannot be ruled out, as sequencing used one tumor region only. Appearing in adjacent lung were a median roughly 57 of the top 100 tumor clones.

V lost 4 bases, J lost 7 bases, and 12 bases stayed unmatched. Germline CDR1 MNHEY, CDR2 SMNVEV (reference sequence). This CDR3 is 15 amino acids long. Here immunoSEQ multiplex PCR was the method, and the copy in TCRdb shows in-frame clones only, minus some. The data show some 85,000 clones, 60% to 85% seen once. A note on this clone: Its antigen is not known.

The chain joins TRBV27 to TRBJ2-7; TRBD1 matches 8 bases. The material was PBMCs, obtained before any cancer treatment. The TCR originated in a man between 40 and 70 years old with stage II squamous cell lung carcinoma. The CDR3, as DNA: TGTGCCAGCAGTTCACCGGGACAGGCGACCGAGGAGCAGTACTTC. Protein: CASSSPGQATEEQYF.